Detailed here is one TCR beta chain. This sample stems from a study of blood T cell repertoires in COVID-19. About the research overall: Acute and convalescent COVID-19 samples came from the United States, Italy and Spain. Sources were T cells, B-cell-depleted T cells, or PBMCs; the material itself was cDNA or gDNA.

The germline V gene has CDR1 SQVTM and CDR2 ANQGSEA. The CDR3 extends over 13 amino acids. Trimming left V 0 bases short and J 4 bases short, with 7 bases between. As processed by the authors: Estimation of nucleated cell counts relied on the amplification of reference gene primers. Profiled with immunoSEQ multiplex PCR; TCRdb holds only in-frame clones, not every one. V and J calls and clone size are those listed in that table; D and trimming were worked out from the DNA. The repertoire holds tens of thousands of clones, with around 92% as singletons. The sequencing sample was made of peripheral blood. This chain joins TRBV29-1 and TRBJ1-5; D is unclear. This TCR was sampled from a man aged 55 to 70 with acute or convalescent COVID-19. The chain's CDR3 is CSVEEQRNQPQHF. In DNA form, the CDR3 reads TGCAGCGTTGAAGAACAGCGGAATCAGCCCCAGCATTTT.